The 10 T cell receptor beta chains listed next were all sequenced from one sample in a study of Ad26.COV2.S vaccination and SARS-CoV-2 variants (dated by TCRdb to about 2021). The receptor library was made with the immunoSEQ multiplex PCR assay. Held by TCRdb, this immuneACCESS table contains in-frame sequences only and omits some clones. Under half of the omission traces to an unresolved V gene where checked; the cause of the rest is unknown. The table for this sample lists about half a million clones; 89% of them were counted only once. 1.5% to 2% of the sample is taken by the ten largest. The treatment or condition tag for this specimen amounts to: about 20 received Ad26.COV2.S at low or high dose, single or two shots; 5 received placebo; per-sample allocation not given. For vaccine and placebo recipients, repertoires were sequenced using samples collected on day 63 after the first injection.

This specimen was peripheral blood, taken in a trial of Ad26.COV2.S vaccine versus placebo. All receptors come from a person between 18 and 60 years old who received the Ad26.COV2.S COVID-19 vaccine or a placebo.

The gene calls are TRBV5-1 and TRBJ2-7; the match to TRBD2 covers 14 bases. Looked up from germline, CDR1 is SGHRS and CDR2 is YFSETQ. This CDR3 is 16 amino acids long. The J segment lost 3 bases and the V segment lost 4 bases, leaving 6 bases of the junction unmatched. Written as DNA, the CDR3 is TGCGCCAGCAGCCCAGGGACTAGCGGGAGAGGCTACGAGCAGTACTTC. As protein: CASSPGTSGRGYEQYF. The variable domain in full, with the rest retrieved from reference TRBV5-1 and TRBJ2-7, is KAGVTQTPRYLIKTRGQQVTLSCSPISGHRSVSWYQQTPGQGLQFLFEYFSETQRNKGNFPGRFSGRQFSNSRSEMNVSTLELGDSALYLCASSPGTSGRGYEQYFGPGTRLTVT.

The J gene is TRBJ2-1, the V gene TRBV7-2, with D possibly being TRBD2 (5 bases). The CDR3 is made up of 16 amino acids. The V end was cut by 2 bases, the J end by 0 bases, with 11 bases between. Germline V gene sequence: CDR1 SGHTA, CDR2 FQGNSA. CDR3 residues: CASSLQSGFSYNEQFF. CDR3 sequence (DNA): TGTGCCAGCAGCTTACAATCGGGGTTCTCCTACAATGAGCAGTTCTTC. Using reference TRBV7-2 and TRBJ2-1 for the parts outside the CDR3, the full variable domain is GAGVSQSPSNKVTEKGKDVELRCDPISGHTALYWYRQSLGQGLEFLIYFQGNSAPDKSGLPSDRFSAERTGGSVSTLTIQRTQQEDSAVYLCASSLQSGFSYNEQFFGPGTRLTVL.

The gene calls are TRBV5-1 and TRBJ1-3; D not certain. With 3 bases removed from V and 0 bases from J, the gap between germline ends came to 16 bases. This CDR3 is built from 17 residues. Germline assignment: CDR1 SGHRS and CDR2 YFSETQ. CDR3 nucleotides: TGCGCCAGCAGCTCTACGCCGGACCTTTTCTCTGGAAACACCATATATTTT. This codes for CASSSTPDLFSGNTIYF.

J is TRBJ1-2 and V is TRBV18; D remains unclear. The V and J ends lost 5 bases and 1 base respectively, with 8 bases between them. CDR3 length equals 13 residues. The germline gives CDR1 KGHSH, CDR2 LQKENI. The CDR3 coding sequence is TGTGCCAGCTCAGGGGATTTTAACTATGGCTACACCTTC. Its protein is CASSGDFNYGYTF.

This sequence joins TRBV6-5 and TRBJ1-5, with 9 nucleotides matching TRBD1. From germline, CDR1 is MNHEY and CDR2 SVGAGI. The length of the CDR3 is 14 residues. With 8 bases clipped from V and 4 bases from J, the junction kept 6 bases outside the gene matches. The CDR3 nucleotides are TGTGCCAGCCGGAAGGGACAGGGAAATCAGCCCCAGCATTTT. It specifies CASRKGQGNQPQHF.

This chain links TRBV9 with TRBJ2-1, with 9 bases that match TRBD2. The CDR3 contains 15 residues. V gave up 0 bases and J gave up 12 bases; unmatched junction bases: 10. The germline V gene has CDR1 SGDLS and CDR2 YYNGEE. CDR3 sequence reads: CASSVGGTSLTGQFF. The CDR3 nucleotides are TGTGCCAGCAGCGTAGGTGGGACTAGCTTAACGGGGCAGTTCTTC.

The rearrangement joins TRBV11-1 to TRBJ2-6; maybe TRBD1 (5 bases). Germline V lookup: CDR1 SGHAT, CDR2 FQDESV (reference sequence). The CDR3 sequence is 15 residues long. Trimming took off 6 bases at V and 12 bases at J, with 21 bases between the two ends. The CDR3 nucleotides read TGTGCCAGCAGTCCGACAGAGGCTCCATCGGGCGTCCTGACTTTC. Residues: CASSPTEAPSGVLTF.

The rearrangement joins TRBV7-8 to TRBJ2-1, with TRBD2 as a possible D gene (5 bases). The CDR3 covers 13 residues. Germline CDR1 is SGHVS and CDR2 is FQNEAQ. Trimming stripped 0 bases from V and 9 bases from J, with 9 bases between. CDR3 residues: CASSLAPGVEQFF. The CDR3 nucleotides are TGTGCCAGCAGCTTAGCGCCCGGGGTTGAGCAGTTCTTC.

This sequence joins TRBV3-1 (or the pseudogene TRBV3-2) and TRBJ2-7, with a tentative D call TRBD1 (6 bases). V lost 3 bases and J lost 4, with 16 bases in between. Germline values: CDR1 LGHDT, CDR2 YNNKEL (reference sequence). The CDR3 extends over 15 amino acids. As DNA, the CDR3 is TGTGCCAGCAGCCAGCAGGGGAAGGGTTCGTACGAGCAGTACTTC. This sequence encodes CASSQQGKGSYEQYF.

The rearrangement uses TRBV19 and TRBJ2-7, with 11 bases aligning to TRBD2. This CDR3 is 18 amino acids long. V was clipped by 5 bases and J by 0 bases; unmatched bases: 12. Germline V gene sequence: CDR1 LNHDA, CDR2 SQIVND (reference sequence). The DNA of the CDR3 is TGTGCCAGTAGTCATAAGGGGACTAGCGGAACAGTCTCCTACGAGCAGTACTTC. Translation: CASSHKGTSGTVSYEQYF. Complete variable domain (other parts from reference TRBV19 and TRBJ2-7): DGGITQSPKYLFRKEGQNVTLSCEQNLNHDAMYWYRQDPGQGLRLIYYSQIVNDFQKGDIAEGYSVSREKKESFPLTVTSAQKNPTAFYLCASSHKGTSGTVSYEQYFGPGTRLTVT.